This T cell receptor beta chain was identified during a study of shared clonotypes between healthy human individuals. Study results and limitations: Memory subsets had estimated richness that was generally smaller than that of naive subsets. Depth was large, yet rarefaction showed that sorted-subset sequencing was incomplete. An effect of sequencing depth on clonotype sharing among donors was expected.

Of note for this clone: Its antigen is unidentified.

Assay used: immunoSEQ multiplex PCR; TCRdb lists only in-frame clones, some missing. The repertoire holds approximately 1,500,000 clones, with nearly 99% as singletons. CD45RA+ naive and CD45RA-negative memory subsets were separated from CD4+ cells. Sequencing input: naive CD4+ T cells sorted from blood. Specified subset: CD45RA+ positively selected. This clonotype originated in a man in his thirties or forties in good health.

The CDR3 DNA follows: TGTGCCAGCAGTTACGAGCAGGGTAAAAAACTGTTTTTT. Translation gives CASSYEQGKKLFF. The chain carries TRBV6-5 and TRBJ1-4; D possibly corresponds to TRBD1 (5 bases). Germline values: CDR1 MNHEY, CDR2 SVGAGI. V gave up 2 bases and J gave up 9 bases, with 10 bases separating them. The CDR3 covers 13 residues.